This TCR beta chain came from a study of blood T cell repertoires in COVID-19 (dated by TCRdb to 2020 to 2021). With regard to the full study: Collaborator samples came from the United States, Italy and Spain and covered acute and convalescent phases of COVID-19. The material from the prospective study consisted of cDNA or gDNA derived from T cells, B-cell-depleted T cells, or PBMCs. Subjects who had been exposed to COVID-19, were actively infected with it, or had recovered from it provided the deeply sampled blood TCRbeta repertoires that made up the dataset. The repertoires were released in a freely available public database meant as a resource for research on the immune response to SARS-CoV-2. Samples were obtained from the ongoing ImmuneRACE study (first 160 participants) and from about 1,300 subjects provided by 6 global collaborators. The sample metadata nearly always contained a de-identified subject ID, COVID-19 status, age in years and sex. HLA class I and class II types, where available, came from metadata supplied by the sample provider rather than from assay-based typing.

Collaborating institutions collected whole blood in K2EDTA tubes following their own protocols. For TCRbeta analysis, collaborators shipped samples in one of three forms: frozen whole blood, isolated PBMCs, or DNA extracted from either of those sample types. Note on this clone: Its antigen remains unidentified. There are no base qualities to consult, and no much larger clone falls within one base.

The immunoSEQ Assay, a bias-controlled multiplex PCR, was used to amplify TCRbeta CDR3 regions from genomic DNA. In the source study's methods: The number of nucleated cells in each sample was estimated by amplification of reference gene primers within the assay. To quantify the absolute abundance of each unique TCRbeta CDR3 rearrangement, sequence reads were collapsed and filtered. Productive Simpson clonality was computed per sample as the square root of Simpson's diversity index over productive rearrangements. TCRdb took this table from immuneACCESS and kept in-frame rearrangements with V and J called. Such tables lack part of the clones; where checked against another copy, unresolved V genes explain under half of the gap, and the rest is unexplained. V and J calls and clone size are as listed in that table; D and trimming were resolved from the DNA. The sample has about 50,000 clones on record, 83% of them singletons. Clones ranked in the top ten supply approximately 15% of the sample.

General findings and caveats noted by the study authors: The amount of clinical and demographic metadata varied by source and participant and was provided uncurated.

Counted from cysteine to phenylalanine, this CDR3 has 14 amino acids. The kept DNA is CDR3 alone, 42 bases in frame from the first base. Cut back by 1 base and 2 bases, the V and J ends lie 9 bases apart. CDR1 MNHNY and CDR2 SVGAGI are derived from the germline V gene (reference sequence). The sequence links TRBV6-6 to TRBJ2-7, with TRBD2 as a weak D call on 6 bases. Sequenced sample: peripheral blood. This TCR derives from a man in his forties with acute or convalescent COVID-19. The DNA sequence is TGTGCCAGCAGTTACTTGACTAGGCCCTACGAGCAGTACTTC. It translates to CASSYLTRPYEQYF.